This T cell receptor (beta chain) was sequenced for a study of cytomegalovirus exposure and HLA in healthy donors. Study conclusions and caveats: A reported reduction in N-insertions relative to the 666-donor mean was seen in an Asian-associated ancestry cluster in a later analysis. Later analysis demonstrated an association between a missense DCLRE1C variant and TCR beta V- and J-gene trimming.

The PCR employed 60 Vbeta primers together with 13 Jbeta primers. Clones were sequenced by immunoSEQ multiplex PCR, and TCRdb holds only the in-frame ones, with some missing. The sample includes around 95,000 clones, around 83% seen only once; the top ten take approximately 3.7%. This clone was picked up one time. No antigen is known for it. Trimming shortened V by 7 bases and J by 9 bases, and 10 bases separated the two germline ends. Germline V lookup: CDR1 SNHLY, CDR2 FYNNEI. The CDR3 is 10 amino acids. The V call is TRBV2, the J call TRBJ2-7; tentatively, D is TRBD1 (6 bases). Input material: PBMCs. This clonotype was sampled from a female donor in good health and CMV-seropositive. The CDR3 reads CASIQGGQYF. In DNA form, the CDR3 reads TGTGCCAGCATACAGGGCGGGCAGTACTTC.